The 7 T cell receptor beta chains in this list originate from one sample, sequenced in a study of cytomegalovirus exposure and HLA in healthy donors. Vbeta (60) and Jbeta (13) primers were used in the PCR. Profiled with immunoSEQ multiplex PCR; TCRdb holds only in-frame clones, not every one. The repertoire holds 70,000 to 90,000 clones, 75% seen once, with under 2.5% in the top ten. The sample consisted of PBMCs. The receptors stem from a man between 40 and 49 years old in good health and CMV-seronegative.

CDR3 nucleotides: TGTGCCAGCGACAGGGGTACTGAAGCTTTCTTT. It codes for CASDRGTEAFF. The rearrangement links TRBV19 to TRBJ1-1; 8 bases map to TRBD1. Trimming took 9 bases from V and 5 from J; bases not matched to a gene: 2. CDR3 length: 11 amino acids. The germline CDR1 and CDR2 sequences are LNHDA and SQIVND (reference sequence).

V is TRBV19 and J is TRBJ1-3; D is uncertain. The V end was cut by 6 bases, the J end by 0 bases, with 12 bases between. The CDR3 consists of 15 residues. Germline V CDR1 and CDR2: LNHDA, SQIVND (reference sequence). The CDR3 here is CASRGASNSGNTIYF. Written as DNA, the CDR3 is TGTGCCAGTAGGGGCGCCTCTAACTCTGGAAACACCATATATTTT.

V usage is TRBV7-2 and J usage is TRBJ2-7; the match to TRBD2 covers 10 bases. This CDR3 is 12 amino acids long. J lost 13 bases, V lost 3 bases, and 6 bases had no gene match. Germline CDR1 reads SGHTA; CDR2 reads FQGNSA. CDR3 residues: CASSFSSGGAYF. CDR3 DNA: TGTGCCAGCAGCTTCTCTAGCGGGGGAGCCTACTTC.

In its sample, this clone was seen a few times. J is TRBJ2-5 and V is TRBV5-6; D gene unclear. V was trimmed by 0 bases and J by 5 bases, leaving 14 bases between them. The CDR3 has 15 amino acids. Germline V gives CDR1 SGHDT, CDR2 YYEEEE. DNA for the CDR3: TGTGCCAGCAGCTTGGTTACGGCGCGCAGGGAGACCCAGTACTTC. It translates to CASSLVTARRETQYF.

The chain couples TRBV7-9 to TRBJ2-5; TRBD1 aligns across 9 bases. In germline, CDR1 is SEHNR, CDR2 FQNEAQ (reference sequence). V shed 1 base and J 5 bases; nucleotides not matched to a gene: 5. CDR3 size: 15 residues. This CDR3 reads CASSLVRDRAETQYF. CDR3 nucleotide sequence: TGTGCCAGCAGCTTAGTGAGGGACAGGGCGGAGACCCAGTACTTC.

The rearrangement uses TRBV5-4 and TRBJ1-1; the D gene is possibly TRBD1 (6 bases). Germline V gene sequence: CDR1 SGHNT, CDR2 YYREEE (reference sequence). The CDR3 is made up of 14 amino acids. V lost 3 bases and J 5 bases, leaving 14 bases between the germline ends. The CDR3 sequence: CASSSQGIGTEAFF. In DNA, the CDR3 is TGTGCCAGCAGCTCCCAGGGGATCGGAACTGAAGCTTTCTTT.

The chain joins TRBV7-2 to TRBJ2-7; D unresolved. Germline CDR1 is SGHTA and CDR2 is FQGNSA. CDR3 length: 13 residues. V lost 1 base and J lost 3, with 7 bases in between. This CDR3 reads CASSLGPVYEQYF. The DNA of the CDR3 is TGTGCCAGCAGCTTAGGGCCAGTCTACGAGCAGTACTTC. Filled out from reference TRBV7-2 and TRBJ2-7, the complete variable domain reads GAGVSQSPSNKVTEKGKDVELRCDPISGHTALYWYRQSLGQGLEFLIYFQGNSAPDKSGLPSDRFSAERTGGSVSTLTIQRTQQEDSAVYLCASSLGPVYEQYFGPGTRLTVT.